These 15 T cell receptor beta chains came from one sample sequenced in a study of T cell responses to AZD1222 COVID-19 vaccine. Data came from immunoSEQ multiplex PCR; TCRdb stores just in-frame clones and leaves some out. Among 150,000 to 200,000 clones listed, around nine tenths were seen once. This material consisted of peripheral blood, taken on day 0 of AZD1222 vaccination. These receptor sequences come from an adult in good health.

This clone showed up just a few times. The CDR3 region is CASSPGPNTEAFF. As DNA, the CDR3 is TGTGCCAGCAGCCCGGGCCCGAACACTGAAGCTTTCTTT. J is TRBJ1-1 and V is TRBV7-2; D is ambiguous. V was clipped by 5 bases and J by 1 base, with 8 bases between them. This CDR3 is built from 13 residues. Germline lookup yields CDR1 SGHTA and CDR2 FQGNSA.

This chain uses TRBV25-1 with TRBJ2-1; D is perhaps TRBD2 (5 bases). The CDR3 covers 12 residues. Germline CDR1 MGHDK, CDR2 SYGVNS. V gave up 6 bases and J gave up 8 bases, with 11 bases separating them. The DNA for the CDR3 is TGTGCCAGCAGGGAGGCCTGGTATGAGCAGTTCTTC. Encoded protein: CASREAWYEQFF.

The rearrangement uses TRBV5-8 and TRBJ1-5, with unresolved D. The germline CDR1 and CDR2 sequences are SGHTS and YDEGEE. The CDR3 length is 14 residues. Trimming pared 0 bases from V and 5 bases from J, leaving 9 bases between. CDR3 in amino acids: CASSLGQNYQPQHF. The CDR3 DNA reads as TGTGCCAGCAGCTTGGGGCAGAATTATCAGCCCCAGCATTTT.

This sequence joins TRBV4-3 and TRBJ1-3; D gene unclear. Germline assignment: CDR1 LGHNA and CDR2 YSLEER. The ends were cut back, 0 bases at V and 4 bases at J, with 10 bases in the middle. The CDR3 contains 15 residues. CDR3 coding DNA: TGCGCCAGCAGCCAAGATCTAAGGCAGGGAAACACCATATATTTT. Encoded protein: CASSQDLRQGNTIYF.

This chain connects TRBV7-2 to TRBJ2-2; no clear D. V was pared by 4 bases and J by 7 bases, with 10 bases between. CDR3 length: 13 amino acids. Per the germline V gene, CDR1 is SGHTA and CDR2 is FQGNSA. The CDR3 nucleotides read TGTGCCAGCAGCTCTAGTAGCCACGGGGAGCTGTTTTTT. This codes for CASSSSSHGELFF.

DNA for the CDR3: TGTGCCACCAGCAGAGATTACGGACAGGCCGAAGCTTTCTTT. It encodes CATSRDYGQAEAFF. The rearrangement uses TRBV15 and TRBJ1-1; TRBD1 aligns across 7 bases. V lost 0 bases, J lost 8 bases, and 6 bases stayed unmatched. Looked up from germline, CDR1 is LNHNV and CDR2 is YYDKDF (reference sequence). This CDR3 is built from 14 residues.

This chain connects TRBV7-9 to TRBJ2-7; tentatively, D is TRBD2 (6 bases). The germline CDR1 and CDR2 sequences are SEHNR and FQNEAQ (reference sequence). The V gene lost 5 bases and the J gene lost 3 bases, with 20 bases spanning the gap. This CDR3 comprises 16 residues. The CDR3 nucleotides read TGTGCCAGCAGCCCCACCGCGGGGCAGGGCTTCTACGAGCAGTACTTC. Translating gives CASSPTAGQGFYEQYF. Using reference TRBV7-9 and TRBJ2-7 for the parts outside the CDR3, the full variable domain is DTGVSQNPRHKITKRGQNVTFRCDPISEHNRLYWYRQTLGQGPEFLTYFQNEAQLEKSRLLSDRFSAERPKGSFSTLEIQRTEQGDSAMYLCASSPTAGQGFYEQYFGPGTRLTVT.

This chain joins TRBV27 and TRBJ2-5, with D possibly being TRBD1 (6 bases). CDR3 length: 14 amino acids. Germline CDR1 reads MNHEY; CDR2 reads SMNVEV (reference sequence). The V end was cut by 2 bases, the J end by 9 bases, with 16 bases between. CDR3 loop: CASSLLATEGAQYF. CDR3 sequence (DNA): TGTGCCAGCAGTTTACTAGCTACAGAGGGGGCCCAGTACTTC.

The chain is built from TRBV6-1 and TRBJ2-2; perhaps TRBD2 as D (5 bases). Trimming removed 7 bases from V and 1 base from J, with 19 bases in between. Germline V lookup: CDR1 MNHNS, CDR2 SASEGT. This CDR3 contains 17 residues. CDR3 loop: CASTEAVKPLNTGELFF. In DNA form, the CDR3 reads TGTGCCAGCACCGAAGCGGTTAAGCCCTTGAACACCGGGGAGCTGTTTTTT.

The rearrangement links TRBV10-1 to TRBJ1-6, with 11 bases matching TRBD1. V lost 3 bases and J lost 14; bases outside the gene matches: 6. This CDR3 comprises 14 residues. Germline-derived CDR1 and CDR2 are WNHNN and SYGVQD (reference sequence). CDR3 sequence: CASSDGTGGGSLHF. The CDR3 DNA reads TGCGCCAGCAGTGATGGGACAGGGGGAGGTTCCCTCCACTTT.

The V and J genes are TRBV6-5 and TRBJ1-2, with D possibly TRBD1 on 5 matching bases. The CDR3 runs 14 residues. The germline CDR1 and CDR2 sequences are MNHEY and SVGAGI. V lost 0 bases, J lost 8 bases, and 13 bases lay in between. The CDR3 reads CASSYSTGGAGYTF. DNA of the CDR3: TGTGCCAGCAGTTACTCTACAGGAGGCGCAGGCTACACCTTC.

This chain connects TRBV2 to TRBJ2-5; TRBD1 is a possible D gene (5 bases). Between the trimmed V and J ends, which lost 4 bases and 5 bases, there was a span of 14 bases. The CDR3 is made up of 14 amino acids. Germline V gives CDR1 SNHLY, CDR2 FYNNEI. The CDR3 bases are TGTGCCAGCAGTGGACAGCCGGGTGGGGAGACCCAGTACTTC. Translation: CASSGQPGGETQYF.

The J gene is TRBJ1-2, the V gene TRBV7-2; D may be TRBD1 (5 bases). The germline gives CDR1 SGHTA, CDR2 FQGNSA. This CDR3 contains 15 residues. V lost 3 bases and J lost 3, with 14 bases in between. The CDR3 sequence is CASSFVPGMDYGYTF. CDR3 nucleotides: TGTGCCAGCAGCTTTGTTCCAGGGATGGACTATGGCTACACCTTC.

The chain has TRBV19 and TRBJ1-1; tentatively, D is TRBD1 (6 bases). Germline V gene sequence: CDR1 LNHDA, CDR2 SQIVND (reference sequence). Trimming pared 7 bases from V and 1 base from J, leaving 13 bases between. There are 14 residues in the CDR3. CDR3 in amino acids: CASTTGARNTEAFF. The CDR3 nucleotides read TGTGCCAGTACCACGGGGGCGCGGAACACTGAAGCTTTCTTT.

This chain connects TRBV6-5 to TRBJ2-1, with TRBD2 matching over 8 bases. CDR1 and CDR2 from the germline V gene are MNHEY and SVGAGI. The V segment lost 2 bases and the J segment 9 bases; nucleotides outside the gene matches: 9. The CDR3 spans 15 residues. The CDR3 nucleotides are TGTGCCAGCAGTTACGGTGCGGGGGGTGTCAGTGAGCAGTTCTTC. As protein: CASSYGAGGVSEQFF.